This paragraph covers one T cell receptor (beta chain) sequence. The CDR3 loop spans 17 amino acids. Germline V gene lookup returns CDR1 LGHNA and CDR2 YNFKEQ. V shed 4 bases and J 2 bases; nucleotides not matched to a gene: 5. This sample was included in a study of blood T cell repertoires in COVID-19. Overall study: Acute-phase and convalescent COVID-19 samples originated in the United States, Italy and Spain. Nucleic acid was either cDNA or gDNA, and it came from T cells, B-cell-depleted T cells, or PBMCs.

Original methodology: Estimation of nucleated cell counts relied on the amplification of reference gene primers. Sequencing was performed with immunoSEQ multiplex PCR; in TCRdb, only in-frame clones are kept and a portion is missing. D and trimming come from the DNA, and the V and J calls and clone size come from that table. The sample contains 180,000 or so clones, approximately 80% of which appear only once. This rearrangement joins TRBV4-2 to TRBJ2-2, with 12 bases fitting TRBD2. The receptor comes from a man aged 60 to 69 who had been exposed to COVID-19. Sequenced: PBMCs or T cells enriched from blood (not recorded which). The DNA for the CDR3 is TGTGCCAGCAGCCCTCAACTAGCGGGAGGTAACACCGGGGAGCTGTTTTTT. Protein: CASSPQLAGGNTGELFF.